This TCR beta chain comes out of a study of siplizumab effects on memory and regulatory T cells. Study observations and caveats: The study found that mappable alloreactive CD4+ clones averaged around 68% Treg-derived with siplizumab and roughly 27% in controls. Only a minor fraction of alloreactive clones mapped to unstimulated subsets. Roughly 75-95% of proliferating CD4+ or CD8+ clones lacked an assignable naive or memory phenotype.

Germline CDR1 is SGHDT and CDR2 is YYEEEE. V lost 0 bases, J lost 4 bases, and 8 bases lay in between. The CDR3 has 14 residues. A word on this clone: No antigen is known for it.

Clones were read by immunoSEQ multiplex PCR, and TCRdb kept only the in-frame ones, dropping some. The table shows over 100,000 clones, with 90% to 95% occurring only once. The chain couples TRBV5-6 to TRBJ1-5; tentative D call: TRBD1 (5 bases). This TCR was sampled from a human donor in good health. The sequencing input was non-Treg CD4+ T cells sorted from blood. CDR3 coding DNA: TGTGCCAGCAGCTTGGGGGGCTCAAATCAGCCCCAGCATTTT. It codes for CASSLGGSNQPQHF.